The present entry profiles one TCR beta chain with its context. The antigen it binds to is not known. Base-call qualities are not available, and no considerably larger clone is one nucleotide away. The cohort comprised hundreds of healthy bone marrow donors. At the time of sampling, every cohort member was nominally healthy, though immune exposures that went unrecorded were likely present. The donor tested CMV seronegative, placing the donor among the 350 or so seronegative members of the cohort. A peripheral blood sample was collected from each donor, and TCR beta sequencing was performed on peripheral blood mononuclear cells. The Qiagen DNeasy Blood Extraction Kit was used to extract genomic DNA from the blood cell samples. The data derive from a study of cytomegalovirus exposure and HLA in healthy donors listed by TCRdb under 2017. Study-wide context: An earlier analysis of several hundred of the donors reported approximately 300 Gb of sequence data and 117 million unique TCR beta sequences obtained from around 170 million T cells. HLA typing included class I and class II loci at four-digit resolution. Because of strong linkage in the cohort, roughly five DR-DQ haplotypes were treated as single units for association and clustering. Rather than drawing on any new phenotypic data, the later analysis identified candidate immune exposures from TCR beta sequences and the way those sequences occurred across donors. Every repertoire in the discovery cohort had been generated on one and the same sequencing platform. To predict cytomegalovirus infection status, the study combined high-throughput TCR immunosequencing, statistical association of individual TCRs with disease status, and machine learning. Donor age, sex, ethnicity and CMV serostatus were compiled alongside the repertoire data. A later genetic analysis took genome-wide SNP genotypes for about 65% of the roughly 670 donors and used that subset as a discovery cohort. To decide whether each TCR beta V gene segment behaved as functional or pseudogenic, an earlier analysis of fewer than 750 of the donors relied on high-throughput TCR beta sequencing. A later analysis re-analyzed previously published TCR beta repertoires from 600 to 850 donors and added high-resolution HLA genotyping to study TCR occurrence patterns. The study was designed to test whether signatures of past pathogen exposure could be identified by cataloging public T cell receptors. Typing coverage differed by locus: A, B, C, DRB1 and DQB1 were typed in about 620-640 donors, DQA1 in 522, DPA1 in nearly 610, and DPB1 in just under 490. The genetic ancestry cluster associated with self-reported Caucasian donors included over 65% of the approximately 410 genotyped donors. Across approximately 420 genotyped donors of the cohort, an average of approximately 240,000 unique TCR beta nucleotide sequences per donor were sequenced, and roughly 20% of those sequences were non-productive. Using immunosequencing, the study profiled T cell repertoires from 500 to 800 subjects and related those repertoires to cytomegalovirus serostatus. About 310 gigabases of sequencing data and roughly 90 million unique TCR sequences were included in an early release covering roughly 600 HLA-typed donors. A separate validation cohort of 100 to 150 different subjects was used in addition to the approximately 700-subject first cohort.

The method behind the library was the immunoSEQ multiplex PCR assay. For the multiplex PCR, a mixture combining 60 forward primers for TCR Vbeta segments and 13 reverse primers for TCR Jbeta segments was used. The CDR3 region of rearranged TCR beta genes was amplified from genomic DNA with a multiplex PCR assay. On the Illumina HiSeq System, the amplified TCR beta libraries were sequenced as 87-base-pair reads. Concerning the study's data processing: A later analysis counted approximately 74 million unique TCR beta chains across the 600 to 850 repertoires, and around 12 million of these chains were shared by at least two donors. Raw reads were error-corrected and collapsed into unique sequences by a nearest-neighbor algorithm in which closely related sequences were merged to remove PCR and sequencing errors. CDR3 sequences were aligned to IMGT reference sequences to assign V, D and J gene segments. For a sequence to be retained, a match of at least six nucleotides to both a V gene segment and a J gene segment was required. Rearrangements were classified as productive when the CDR3 lacked stop codons and remained in frame with V and J, and all other rearrangements were classified as non-productive. Following IMGT convention, CDR3 was defined as the stretch from the second conserved V-encoded cysteine up to the conserved J-encoded phenylalanine. The earlier analysis of more than 450 of the donors excluded sequences that lacked an unambiguous match to a single V gene segment. In an earlier analysis of 587 of the donors, V segments were called functional above 56.7% productive rearrangements and were called segregating when the between-donor standard deviation exceeded 5%. To diagnose cytomegalovirus status from the catalog of TCR beta chain sequences, a statistical classification framework was built. A later analysis assigned V and J genes by comparing TCR nucleotide sequences with IMGT/GENE-DB human TR gene sequences. A later analysis assigned CDR3 sequences and most-parsimonious VDJ recombination scenarios with the TCRdist pipeline. In a later analysis, each TCR beta chain was defined by its CDR3 amino acid sequence together with its V-gene family, and reads without a unique V-gene family were excluded. To address suspected cross-contamination and a sequencing artifact, a later analysis removed 592 highly shared, low-generation-probability nucleotide sequences. For each public chain, a later analysis derived a clonal expansion index from normalized ranks of inferred template counts within each repertoire. A later analysis computed generation probabilities with a VDJ recombination model fitted to out-of-frame rearrangements, and checked the results against IGoR. A later analysis scored TCR-TCR, TCR-HLA and TCR-CMV co-occurrence with hypergeometric tests, applying a repertoire-size bias correction to TCR pairs. False discovery rates were estimated in a later analysis by permuting HLA or CMV assignments 20 times. A later analysis grouped co-occurring TCRs with DBSCAN, adding TCRdist sequence similarity when clustering within HLA-allele-positive subsets. For co-occurrence clustering, repertoires with fewer than 30,000 or more than 120,000 public chains were excluded, along with about five repertoires with anomalous nucleotide sharing. TCRdb took over this immuneACCESS table, retaining in-frame rearrangements with V and J assigned. Such tables are incomplete; in checked studies, under half of the missing clones stem from an unresolved V gene, and the remainder is unexplained. From that table come the V and J calls and clone size; the DNA was used to work out D and trimming. For this sample there are under 150,000 clones; approximately 80% appear just once. The ten largest account for around 1.8% of the sample.

What the authors observed across the whole study: A few of the identified cytomegalovirus-associated TCR beta chains were confirmed in vitro to be specific for cytomegalovirus antigens. Presence/absence analyses assumed roughly uniform sequencing depth across donors, an assumption that may not hold. The study gave a list of around 170 TCR beta chains associated with cytomegalovirus. A later genetic analysis associated a missense DCLRE1C variant with V-gene and J-gene trimming of TCR beta chains, and an independent cohort replicated the association. The authors suggested that the approach could potentially be extended to other disease states and immunological phenotypes. Compared with the roughly 700-donor mean, donors in an Asian-associated ancestry cluster had fewer N-insertions in productive TCRs, according to a later genetic analysis. According to a later analysis, TCR association rates differed among HLA loci, with DRB1 alleles showing the most associated TCRs and HLA-C alleles showing the fewest. Most CMV-associated TCR beta chains appeared to be HLA-restricted in a later analysis, and the HLA associations seemed to be driven largely by CMV exposure. In a later analysis, several top co-occurrence clusters were reported to appear linked to parvovirus B19, influenza, CMV and Epstein-Barr virus. Correlated functional status among segregating V segments might be attributable to linkage disequilibrium, but an unknown experimental factor could not be ruled out. In this cohort, only TCR beta chains were sequenced, and detectable features were limited by the absence of alpha or paired-chain data. Cytomegalovirus status was reported to be diagnosed by the classifier with high specificity and sensitivity in both the original and validation cohorts. Because HLA typing was missing for some donors at each locus, association tests included only the typed subset. A cluster of highly shared sequence variants was judged likely to be a technical artifact of the sequencing pipeline. Compared with equally common non-associated chains, HLA-associated TCR beta chains in a later analysis were more clonally expanded and had lower generation probabilities. A further reported finding was that TCR beta sequences accurately predicted the HLA-A and HLA-B alleles for most subjects in the first cohort. In an earlier analysis of under 600 of the donors, most TCR beta V segments were observed in productive rearrangements about 90% or about 30% of the time, broadly matching IMGT annotations. A later analysis associated about 16,000 TCR beta sequences with specific HLA alleles at a false discovery rate of 0.05. For the cohort, immune exposure information was limited to CMV serostatus. Because counts were too low, more than 15 rarely observed V segments, including chromosome 9 orphons, were left out of the earlier analysis of several hundred of the donors. While some public TCRs were present in many individuals, most TCR sequences turned up only very rarely across donors. When HLA alleles, especially DR and DQ, strongly co-occurred, TCR associations were difficult to assign to individual alleles.

The source material was PBMCs. The origin of this receptor is a woman aged 40-49 years in good health and CMV-seronegative.

The CDR3 region: CAWSTGGNYEQYF. The nucleotide sequence is given as TGTGCCTGGAGTACGGGGGGCAACTACGAGCAGTACTTC. The sequence is built from TRBV30 and TRBJ2-7; the D segment could be TRBD2, given 7 matching bases. The CDR3 contains 13 residues, cysteine and phenylalanine counted. The CDR3 DNA has 39 bases and is translated from base 1. CDR1 and CDR2 were assigned from the germline V gene (reference sequence) as GTSNPN and SVGIG. V drops 2 bases and J drops 3 bases, leaving 11 bases in between. Reference TRBV30 and TRBJ2-7 proteins supply the regions before and after the CDR3; the full variable domain is: SQTIHQWPATLVQPVGSPLSLECTVEGTSNPNLYWYRQAAGRGLQLLFYSVGIGQISSEVPQNLSASRPQDRQFILSSKKLLLSDSGFYLCAWSTGGNYEQYFGPGTRLTVT.